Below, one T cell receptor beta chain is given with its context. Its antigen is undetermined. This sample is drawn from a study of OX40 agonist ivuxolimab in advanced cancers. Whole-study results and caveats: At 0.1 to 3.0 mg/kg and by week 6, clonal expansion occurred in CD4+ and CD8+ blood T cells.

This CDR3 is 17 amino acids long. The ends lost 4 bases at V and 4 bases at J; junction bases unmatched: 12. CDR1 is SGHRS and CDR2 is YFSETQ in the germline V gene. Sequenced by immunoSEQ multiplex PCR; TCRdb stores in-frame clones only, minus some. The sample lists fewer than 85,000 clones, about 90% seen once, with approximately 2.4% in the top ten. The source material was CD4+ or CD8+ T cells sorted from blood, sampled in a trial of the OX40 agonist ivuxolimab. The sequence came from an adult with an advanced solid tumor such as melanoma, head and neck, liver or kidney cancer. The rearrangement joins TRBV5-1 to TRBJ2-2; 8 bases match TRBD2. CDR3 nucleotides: TGCGCCAGCAGCCAGGGGCTAGTAGCGGGGTCCACCGGGGAGCTGTTTTTT. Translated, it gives CASSQGLVAGSTGELFF. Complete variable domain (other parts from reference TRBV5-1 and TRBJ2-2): KAGVTQTPRYLIKTRGQQVTLSCSPISGHRSVSWYQQTPGQGLQFLFEYFSETQRNKGNFPGRFSGRQFSNSRSEMNVSTLELGDSALYLCASSQGLVAGSTGELFFGEGSRLTVL.